A selection of T cell receptor beta chains follows, all from one sample in a study of beta chain features in type 1 diabetes. Assay: immunoSEQ multiplex PCR; the TCRdb copy retains only in-frame clones and omits some. In the table there are about 740,000 clones, around an eighth of which are singletons. The sequencing input was naive CD4+ T cells from blood. All receptors come from a young man with type 1 diabetes. Both conserved end residues are part of each CDR3. Each record gives: J gene, V gene, clone size, D gene, CDR3 DNA, CDR3 protein. A D gene is named only where the DNA matches it firmly. For some rows the clone size is stated as once, few or many, or as a class when expanded; others skip it.

j_gene: TRBJ1-1
v_gene: TRBV14
abundance: NA
d_gene: NA
CDR3nt: TGTGCCAGCAGCCAAGGGCCCATCACTGAAGCTTTCTTT
CDR3aa: CASSQGPITEAFF

j_gene: TRBJ2-5
v_gene: TRBV28
abundance: few
d_gene: TRBD1
CDR3nt: TGTGCCAGCAGACCACAGGGGGGACGGGAGACCCAGTACTTC
CDR3aa: CASRPQGGRETQYF

j_gene: TRBJ2-7
v_gene: TRBV6-5
abundance: NA
d_gene: NA
CDR3nt: TGTGCCAGCAGTAACAGTCGGTTTTCCGAGCAGTACTTC
CDR3aa: CASSNSRFSEQYF

j_gene: TRBJ2-3
v_gene: TRBV11-3
abundance: NA
d_gene: TRBD2
CDR3nt: TGTGCCAGCAGCTTAGATCTAACTAGCGGGACCTCGGATACGCAGTATTTT
CDR3aa: CASSLDLTSGTSDTQYF

j_gene: TRBJ2-5
v_gene: TRBV30
abundance: NA
d_gene: NA
CDR3nt: TGTGCCTGGAGTGCCCCCCCTCCACAGACCCAGTACTTC
CDR3aa: CAWSAPPPQTQYF

j_gene: TRBJ1-2
v_gene: TRBV10-3
abundance: few
d_gene: NA
CDR3nt: TGTGCCATCAGGGCAGGGCACGGCTACACCTTC
CDR3aa: CAIRAGHGYTF

j_gene: TRBJ2-7
v_gene: TRBV2
abundance: NA
d_gene: NA
CDR3nt: TGTGCCAGCAGTGAAACAAGGCAGATCTACGAGCAGTACTTC
CDR3aa: CASSETRQIYEQYF

j_gene: TRBJ2-3
v_gene: TRBV6-5
abundance: NA
d_gene: NA
CDR3nt: TGTGCCAGCAGGGGGGTGAGCACAGATACGCAGTATTTT
CDR3aa: CASRGVSTDTQYF

j_gene: TRBJ2-2
v_gene: TRBV5-4
abundance: NA
d_gene: NA
CDR3nt: TGTGCCAGCAGCTTCCCGTGGGGTACCGGGGAGCTGTTTTTT
CDR3aa: CASSFPWGTGELFF

j_gene: TRBJ2-2
v_gene: TRBV27
abundance: NA
d_gene: NA
CDR3nt: TGTGCCAGCAGTTTATCACTCACCGGGGAGCTGTTTTTT
CDR3aa: CASSLSLTGELFF

j_gene: TRBJ1-2
v_gene: TRBV27
abundance: few
d_gene: NA
CDR3nt: TGTGCCAGCACCAGCGGCTATGGCTACACCTTC
CDR3aa: CASTSGYGYTF

j_gene: TRBJ1-2
v_gene: TRBV29-1
abundance: NA
d_gene: NA
CDR3nt: TGCAGCGTTGGGGGAGGCAGGGAGGTCTACACCTTC
CDR3aa: CSVGGGREVYTF

j_gene: TRBJ1-5
v_gene: TRBV6-5
abundance: few
d_gene: NA
CDR3nt: TGTGCCAGCAGTTACTCGGGCAGGGATCAGCCCCAGCATTTT
CDR3aa: CASSYSGRDQPQHF

j_gene: TRBJ2-2
v_gene: TRBV5-1
abundance: few
d_gene: TRBD2
CDR3nt: TGCGCCAGCAGCTTTTCAGCGGGACTCGGGACCGGGGAGCTGTTTTTT
CDR3aa: CASSFSAGLGTGELFF

j_gene: TRBJ2-7
v_gene: TRBV10-3
abundance: NA
d_gene: NA
CDR3nt: TGTGCCATCAGCTTACTAGCCAAGTCCTACGAGCAGTACTTC
CDR3aa: CAISLLAKSYEQYF

j_gene: TRBJ1-2
v_gene: TRBV29-1
abundance: few
d_gene: NA
CDR3nt: TGCAGCGCTGGGGATGGCTACACCTTC
CDR3aa: CSAGDGYTF

j_gene: TRBJ1-5
v_gene: TRBV29-1
abundance: few
d_gene: NA
CDR3nt: TGCAGCGTTACTGGACCAGGGATGAGTCAGCCCCAGCATTTT
CDR3aa: CSVTGPGMSQPQHF

j_gene: TRBJ2-1
v_gene: TRBV4-2
abundance: few
d_gene: NA
CDR3nt: TGTGCCAGCAGCCAGTCGGACTACGGCTACAATGAGCAGTTCTTC
CDR3aa: CASSQSDYGYNEQFF

j_gene: TRBJ2-7
v_gene: TRBV6-6
abundance: few
d_gene: TRBD1
CDR3nt: TGTGCCAGCAGCCCCGGACAGGAGCGGGAGCAGTACTTC
CDR3aa: CASSPGQEREQYF

j_gene: TRBJ2-3
v_gene: TRBV7-9
abundance: few
d_gene: TRBD1
CDR3nt: TGTGCCAGCAGCCCCCCCCGACAGGGGGCGAGAGATACGCAGTATTTT
CDR3aa: CASSPPRQGARDTQYF

j_gene: TRBJ1-5
v_gene: TRBV30
abundance: few
d_gene: TRBD1
CDR3nt: TGTGCCTGGAGTCGAAGGGGACAGGGCAATCAGCCCCAGCATTTT
CDR3aa: CAWSRRGQGNQPQHF

j_gene: TRBJ2-3
v_gene: TRBV2
abundance: NA
d_gene: NA
CDR3nt: TGTGCCAGCAGTCTCAGGGAAACAGATACGCAGTATTTT
CDR3aa: CASSLRETDTQYF

j_gene: TRBJ2-7
v_gene: TRBV10-3
abundance: few
d_gene: TRBD1
CDR3nt: TGTGCCATCAGTGAGTCGGGTGCCCGGGACAGGTCCCCCTACGAGCAGTACTTC
CDR3aa: CAISESGARDRSPYEQYF

j_gene: TRBJ1-1
v_gene: TRBV6-5
abundance: NA
d_gene: NA
CDR3nt: TGTGCCAGCAGCCATGGACAGCCTACTAACACTGAAGCTTTCTTT
CDR3aa: CASSHGQPTNTEAFF

j_gene: TRBJ2-7
v_gene: TRBV10-2
abundance: few
d_gene: NA
CDR3nt: TGCGCCAGCAGTGAGTCGGTTACCTACGAGCAGTACTTC
CDR3aa: CASSESVTYEQYF

j_gene: TRBJ1-1
v_gene: TRBV6-1
abundance: few
d_gene: NA
CDR3nt: TGTGCCAGCCACAGGGTGGTGAACACTGAAGCTTTCTTT
CDR3aa: CASHRVVNTEAFF

j_gene: TRBJ2-3
v_gene: TRBV11-2
abundance: NA
d_gene: NA
CDR3nt: TGTGCCAGCAGCTATTACCGGATCACAGATACGCAGTATTTT
CDR3aa: CASSYYRITDTQYF

j_gene: TRBJ1-2
v_gene: TRBV18
abundance: NA
d_gene: NA
CDR3nt: TGTGCCAGCTCAACAGACCTTTCTAACTATGGCTACACCTTC
CDR3aa: CASSTDLSNYGYTF

j_gene: TRBJ2-6
v_gene: TRBV6-1
abundance: few
d_gene: TRBD1
CDR3nt: TGTGCCAGCAGTGAAGCGCACTTGGGACAGGGGGCGCAGGGGGCCAACGTCCTGACTTTC
CDR3aa: CASSEAHLGQGAQGANVLTF

j_gene: TRBJ2-5
v_gene: TRBV6-1
abundance: few
d_gene: NA
CDR3nt: TGTGCCAGCATTCTGGGGGGCCGGGAGACCCAGTACTTC
CDR3aa: CASILGGRETQYF

j_gene: TRBJ2-3
v_gene: TRBV7-9
abundance: few
d_gene: TRBD2
CDR3nt: TGTGCCAGCAGCGCGACTAGCGGGGGGACCGCAGATACGCAGTATTTT
CDR3aa: CASSATSGGTADTQYF

j_gene: TRBJ1-1
v_gene: TRBV5-1
abundance: few
d_gene: TRBD1
CDR3nt: TGCGCCAGCAGCCCCACGACAGGGGGCCGCACTGAAGCTTTCTTT
CDR3aa: CASSPTTGGRTEAFF

j_gene: TRBJ2-7
v_gene: TRBV27
abundance: NA
d_gene: NA
CDR3nt: TGTGCCAGCAGTCCACTGGGACACCGGGAGGACGAGCAGTACTTC
CDR3aa: CASSPLGHREDEQYF

j_gene: TRBJ1-1
v_gene: TRBV30
abundance: few
d_gene: NA
CDR3nt: TGTGCCTGGAAGCAGGGGCCCTACCAAACTGAAGCTTTCTTT
CDR3aa: CAWKQGPYQTEAFF

j_gene: TRBJ2-1
v_gene: TRBV19
abundance: few
d_gene: TRBD2
CDR3nt: TGTGCCAGTAGTATGACCCCGGGACTAGCCCCCAATGAGCAGTTCTTC
CDR3aa: CASSMTPGLAPNEQFF

j_gene: TRBJ2-5
v_gene: TRBV2
abundance: NA
d_gene: NA
CDR3nt: TGTGCCAGCCTCTTTCAAGAGACCCAGTACTTC
CDR3aa: CASLFQETQYF

j_gene: TRBJ2-2
v_gene: TRBV4-2
abundance: few
d_gene: NA
CDR3nt: TGTGCCAGCAGTAAAACCGGGACCGTTAACACCGGGGAGCTGTTTTTT
CDR3aa: CASSKTGTVNTGELFF

j_gene: TRBJ1-1
v_gene: TRBV6-4
abundance: few
d_gene: NA
CDR3nt: TGTGCCAGCAGTCTTGGTTTGCACACTGAAGCTTTCTTT
CDR3aa: CASSLGLHTEAFF

j_gene: TRBJ2-1
v_gene: TRBV11-2
abundance: NA
d_gene: NA
CDR3nt: TGTGCCAGCAGCTTAGCAGGACAAGGCAATGAGCAGTTCTTC
CDR3aa: CASSLAGQGNEQFF

j_gene: TRBJ1-6
v_gene: TRBV7-2
abundance: NA
d_gene: NA
CDR3nt: TGTGCCAGCACCGCCCAATTTAATTCACCCCTCCACTTT
CDR3aa: CASTAQFNSPLHF

j_gene: TRBJ2-3
v_gene: TRBV6-1
abundance: few
d_gene: NA
CDR3nt: TGTGCCAGCAGGGGAGGAGGGGCAGATACGCAGTATTTT
CDR3aa: CASRGGGADTQYF

j_gene: TRBJ1-3
v_gene: TRBV30
abundance: NA
d_gene: NA
CDR3nt: TGTGCCTGGAGTGTAGGGGGGAACACCATATATTTT
CDR3aa: CAWSVGGNTIYF